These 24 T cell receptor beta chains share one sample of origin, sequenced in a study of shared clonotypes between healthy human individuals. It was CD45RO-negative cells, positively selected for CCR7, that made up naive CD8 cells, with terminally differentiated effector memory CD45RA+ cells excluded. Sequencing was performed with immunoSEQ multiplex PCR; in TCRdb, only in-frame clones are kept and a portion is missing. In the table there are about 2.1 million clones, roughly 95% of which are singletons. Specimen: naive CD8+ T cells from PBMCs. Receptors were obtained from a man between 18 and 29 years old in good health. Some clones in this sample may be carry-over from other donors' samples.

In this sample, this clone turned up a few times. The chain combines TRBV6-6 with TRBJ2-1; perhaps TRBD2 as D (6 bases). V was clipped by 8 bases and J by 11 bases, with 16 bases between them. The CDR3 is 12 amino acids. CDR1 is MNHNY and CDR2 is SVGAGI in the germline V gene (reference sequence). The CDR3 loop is CASGPSGTQQFF. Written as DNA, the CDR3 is TGTGCCAGCGGGCCGTCCGGGACTCAGCAGTTCTTC.

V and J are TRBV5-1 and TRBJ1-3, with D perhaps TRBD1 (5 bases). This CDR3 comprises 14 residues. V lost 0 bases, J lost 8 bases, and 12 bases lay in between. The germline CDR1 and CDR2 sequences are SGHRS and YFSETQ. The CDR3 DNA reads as TGCGCCAGCAGCTTGGTGGGATTGGGGGACACCATATATTTT. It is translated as CASSLVGLGDTIYF.

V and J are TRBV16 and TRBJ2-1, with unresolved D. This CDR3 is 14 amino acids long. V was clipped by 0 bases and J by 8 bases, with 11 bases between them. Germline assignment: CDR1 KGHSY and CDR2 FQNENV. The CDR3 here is CASSQSAAYDEQFF. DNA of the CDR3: TGTGCCAGCAGCCAATCTGCGGCGTACGATGAGCAGTTCTTC.

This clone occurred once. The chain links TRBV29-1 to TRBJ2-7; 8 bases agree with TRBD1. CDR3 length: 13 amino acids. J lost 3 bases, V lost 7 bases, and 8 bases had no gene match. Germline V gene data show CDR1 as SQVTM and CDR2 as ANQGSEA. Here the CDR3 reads CSARTGWFYEQYF. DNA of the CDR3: TGCAGCGCACGGACAGGGTGGTTCTACGAGCAGTACTTC.

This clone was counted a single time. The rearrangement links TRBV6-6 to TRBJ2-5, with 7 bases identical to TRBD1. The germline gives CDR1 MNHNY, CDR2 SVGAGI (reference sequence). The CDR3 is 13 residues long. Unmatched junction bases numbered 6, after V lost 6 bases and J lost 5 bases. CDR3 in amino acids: CASSPDRVETQYF. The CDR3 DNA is TGTGCCAGCAGCCCCGACAGGGTGGAGACCCAGTACTTC.

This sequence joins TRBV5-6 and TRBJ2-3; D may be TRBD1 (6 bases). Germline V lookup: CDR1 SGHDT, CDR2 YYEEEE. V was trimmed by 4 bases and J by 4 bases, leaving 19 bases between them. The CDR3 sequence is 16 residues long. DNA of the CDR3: TGTGCCAGCAGCCTCGGAACAGGGCGGTCGGCAGATACGCAGTATTTT. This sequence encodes CASSLGTGRSADTQYF.

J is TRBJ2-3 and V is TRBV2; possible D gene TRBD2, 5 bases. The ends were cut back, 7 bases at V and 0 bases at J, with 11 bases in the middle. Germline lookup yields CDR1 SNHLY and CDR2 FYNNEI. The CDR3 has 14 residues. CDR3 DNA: TGTGCCAGCACCGAGGGCGGGAGCACAGATACGCAGTATTTT. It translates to CASTEGGSTDTQYF.

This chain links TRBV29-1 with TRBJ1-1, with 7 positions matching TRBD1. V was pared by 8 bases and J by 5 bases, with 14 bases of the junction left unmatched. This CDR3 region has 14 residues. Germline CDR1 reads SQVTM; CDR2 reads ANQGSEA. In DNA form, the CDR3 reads TGCAGCTTTATCCCGAGGGGGCGCGGAACTGAAGCTTTCTTT. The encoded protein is CSFIPRGRGTEAFF.

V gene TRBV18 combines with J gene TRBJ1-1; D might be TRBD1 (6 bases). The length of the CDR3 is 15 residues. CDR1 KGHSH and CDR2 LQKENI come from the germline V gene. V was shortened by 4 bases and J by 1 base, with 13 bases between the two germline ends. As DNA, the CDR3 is TGTGCCAGCTCACTAGCTCGGACAGCGAACACTGAAGCTTTCTTT. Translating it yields CASSLARTANTEAFF.

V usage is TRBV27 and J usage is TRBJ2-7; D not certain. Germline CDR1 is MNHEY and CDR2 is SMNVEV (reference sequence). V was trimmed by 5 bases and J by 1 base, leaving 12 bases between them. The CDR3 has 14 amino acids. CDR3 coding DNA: TGTGCCAGCAGTGACTCGGGCAGTTCCTACGAGCAGTACTTC. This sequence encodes CASSDSGSSYEQYF.

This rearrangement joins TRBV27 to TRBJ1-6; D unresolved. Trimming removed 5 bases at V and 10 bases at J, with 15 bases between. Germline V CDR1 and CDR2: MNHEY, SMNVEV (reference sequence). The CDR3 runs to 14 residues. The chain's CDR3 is CASSLAGAGSPLHF. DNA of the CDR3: TGTGCCAGCAGTCTTGCGGGTGCTGGCTCACCCCTCCACTTT.

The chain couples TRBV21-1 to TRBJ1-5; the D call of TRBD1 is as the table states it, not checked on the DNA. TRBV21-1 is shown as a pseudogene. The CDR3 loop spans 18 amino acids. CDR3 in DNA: TGTGCCAGCAGCATGTGTAGACAGCCCTGTAATAGCAATCAGCCCCAGCATTTT. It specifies CASSMCRQPCNSNQPQHF.

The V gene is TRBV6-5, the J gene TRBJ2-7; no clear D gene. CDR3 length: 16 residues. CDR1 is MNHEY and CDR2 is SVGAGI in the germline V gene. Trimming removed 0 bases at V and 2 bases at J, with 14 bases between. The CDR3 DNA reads TGTGCCAGCAGTTACTCACAGCTTGGGGTCCCCTACGAGCAGTACTTC. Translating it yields CASSYSQLGVPYEQYF.

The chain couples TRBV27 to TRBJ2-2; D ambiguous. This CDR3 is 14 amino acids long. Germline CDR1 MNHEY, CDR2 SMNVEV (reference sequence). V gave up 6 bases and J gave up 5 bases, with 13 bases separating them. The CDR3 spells CASSTLGRTGELFF. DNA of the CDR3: TGTGCCAGCAGCACCCTCGGTCGAACCGGGGAGCTGTTTTTT.

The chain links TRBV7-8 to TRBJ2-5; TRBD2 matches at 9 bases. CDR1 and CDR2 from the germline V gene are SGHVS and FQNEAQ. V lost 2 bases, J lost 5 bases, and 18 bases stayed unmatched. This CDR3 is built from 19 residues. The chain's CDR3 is CASSLSQREDVGFGETQYF. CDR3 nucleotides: TGTGCCAGCAGCTTAAGTCAGCGGGAGGATGTGGGTTTCGGGGAGACCCAGTACTTC.

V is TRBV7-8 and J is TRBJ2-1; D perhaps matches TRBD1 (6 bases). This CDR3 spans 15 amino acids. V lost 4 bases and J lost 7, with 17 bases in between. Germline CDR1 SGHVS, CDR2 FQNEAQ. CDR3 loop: CASSSHPTGNNEQFF. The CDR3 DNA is TGTGCCAGCAGCTCCCACCCAACAGGGAATAATGAGCAGTTCTTC.

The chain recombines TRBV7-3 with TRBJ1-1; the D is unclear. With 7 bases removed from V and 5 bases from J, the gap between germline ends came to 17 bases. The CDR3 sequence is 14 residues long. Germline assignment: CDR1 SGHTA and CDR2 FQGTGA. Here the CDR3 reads CASILNGEWTEAFF. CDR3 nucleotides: TGTGCCAGCATCCTTAACGGGGAGTGGACTGAAGCTTTCTTT. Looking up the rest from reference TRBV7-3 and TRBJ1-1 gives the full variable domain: GAGVSQTPSNKVTEKGKYVELRCDPISGHTALYWYRQSLGQGPEFLIYFQGTGAADDSGLPNDRFFAVRPEGSVSTLKIQRTERGDSAVYLCASILNGEWTEAFFGQGTRLTVV.

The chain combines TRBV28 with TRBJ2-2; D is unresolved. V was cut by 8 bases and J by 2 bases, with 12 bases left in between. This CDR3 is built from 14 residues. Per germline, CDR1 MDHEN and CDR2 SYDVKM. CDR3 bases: TGTGCCAGCCGTAAGACTGTTAACACCGGGGAGCTGTTTTTT. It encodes CASRKTVNTGELFF.

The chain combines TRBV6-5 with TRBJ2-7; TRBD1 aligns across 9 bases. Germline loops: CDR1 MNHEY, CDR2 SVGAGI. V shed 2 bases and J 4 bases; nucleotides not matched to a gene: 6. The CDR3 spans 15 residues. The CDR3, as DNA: TGTGCCAGCAGTTACGGCGGGACAGGGTCGTACGAGCAGTACTTC. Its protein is CASSYGGTGSYEQYF.

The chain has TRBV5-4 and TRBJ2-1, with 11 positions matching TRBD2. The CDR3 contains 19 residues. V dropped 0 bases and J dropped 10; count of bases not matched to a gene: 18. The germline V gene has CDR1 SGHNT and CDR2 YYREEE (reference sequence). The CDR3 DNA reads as TGTGCCAGCAGCTTGGAGGGTCACGGAGCTAGCGGGAGGCGAGGCGAGCAGTTCTTC. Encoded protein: CASSLEGHGASGRRGEQFF.

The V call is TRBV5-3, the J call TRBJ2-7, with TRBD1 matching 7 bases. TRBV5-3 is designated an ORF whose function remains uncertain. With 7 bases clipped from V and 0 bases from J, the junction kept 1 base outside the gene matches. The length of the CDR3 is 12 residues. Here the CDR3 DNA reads TGTGCCAGAGACAGGGTCTCCTACGAGCAGTACTTC. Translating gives CARDRVSYEQYF.

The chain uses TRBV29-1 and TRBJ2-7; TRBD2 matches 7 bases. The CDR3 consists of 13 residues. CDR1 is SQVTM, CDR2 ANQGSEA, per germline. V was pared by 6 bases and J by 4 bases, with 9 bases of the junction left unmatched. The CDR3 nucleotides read TGCAGCGTCCCGGGAGCAGCGGGATACGAGCAGTACTTC. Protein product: CSVPGAAGYEQYF.

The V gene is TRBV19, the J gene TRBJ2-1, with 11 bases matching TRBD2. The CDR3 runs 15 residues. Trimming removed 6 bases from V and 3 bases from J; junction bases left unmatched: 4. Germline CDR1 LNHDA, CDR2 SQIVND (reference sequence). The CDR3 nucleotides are TGTGCCAGTAGGGTCCTAGCGGGAGGCTACAATGAGCAGTTCTTC. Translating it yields CASRVLAGGYNEQFF.

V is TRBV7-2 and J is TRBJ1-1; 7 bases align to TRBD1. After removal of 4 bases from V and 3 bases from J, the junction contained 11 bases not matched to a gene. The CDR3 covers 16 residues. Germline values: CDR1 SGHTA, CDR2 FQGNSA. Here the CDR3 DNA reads TGTGCCAGCAGCTACCCTAGGGGGCCTCTGGACACTGAAGCTTTCTTT. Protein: CASSYPRGPLDTEAFF.